These T cell receptor beta chains were read from a single sample in a study of CD8 T cells in Susac syndrome. TCRdb used MiXCR to reprocess the immunoSEQ multiplex PCR reads, holding one entry per CDR3 protein. This table has about 300,000 distinct CDR3 sequences, 70% to 90% appearing once. The material sequenced was CD8+ T cells from PBMCs. Receptors originate from a human donor with multiple sclerosis. Both conserved end residues are part of each CDR3. A D gene is named only where the DNA matches it firmly. A row's size may be missing; if present it is once, few, many or a size class.

d_call,j_call,clone_size,v_call,cdr3_nt,cdr3_aa
TRBD2,TRBJ2-7,.,TRBV2,TGTGCCAGCAGGGCCACTAGCGGGATTGGGCAGTACTTC,CASRATSGIGQYF
TRBD1,TRBJ2-7,.,TRBV7-9,TGTGCCAGCAGCTTAGCCGGGACAGGGGGCGAGCAGTACTTC,CASSLAGTGGEQYF
.,TRBJ1-4,.,TRBV28,TGTGCCAGCAGTCCGTCCGGGCCGCTGGCAACTAATGAAAAACTGTTTTTT,CASSPSGPLATNEKLFF
.,TRBJ1-5,.,TRBV5-6,TGTGCCAGCAGCTCCGGACAGACAAATCAGCCCCAGCATTTT,CASSSGQTNQPQHF
.,TRBJ1-2,.,TRBV19,TGTGCCAGTACTCTAGGATGGGGTGATCCAACAAACTATGGCTACACCTTC,CASTLGWGDPTNYGYTF
.,TRBJ1-2,few,TRBV5-4,TGTGCCAGCAGCTTGGAAGGGGGCTACACCTTC,CASSLEGGYTF
TRBD1,TRBJ1-5,.,TRBV5-6,TGTGCCAGCAGCTTGAGCCAGGGGGGTCAGCCCCAGCATTTT,CASSLSQGGQPQHF
TRBD2,TRBJ2-1,.,TRBV4-1,TGCGCCAGCAGCCACTTTCTAGCGGGAGAAAACAATGAGCAGTTCTTC,CASSHFLAGENNEQFF
.,TRBJ1-1,.,TRBV27,TGTGCCAGCAGCCCAGACAGGATCACTGAAGCTTTCTTT,CASSPDRITEAFF
TRBD1,TRBJ1-2,.,TRBV5-1,TGCGCCAGCAGCCCAACTAATTCACCTGGGACAGCCACCTATGGCTACACCTTC,CASSPTNSPGTATYGYTF
TRBD2,TRBJ2-1,.,TRBV7-8,TGTGCCAGCAGCCCTCTAGCGGGAGGGGACAATGAGCAGTTCTTC,CASSPLAGGDNEQFF
.,TRBJ2-2,.,TRBV27,TGTGCCAGCAGTCTACAGGGGGGAGGGACCGGGGAGCTGTTTTTT,CASSLQGGGTGELFF
.,TRBJ2-3,.,TRBV28,TGTGCCAGCAGTCCTGCCCCCGCCACAGATACGCAGTATTTT,CASSPAPATDTQYF
TRBD2,TRBJ2-7,few,TRBV6-5,TGTGCCAGCACTTTCTTAGCGGGAAGCTCCTACGAGCAGTACTTC,CASTFLAGSSYEQYF
TRBD2,TRBJ2-7,.,TRBV2,TGTGCCACCCTGATCCAGCGGGAGGCCATCCCCTCCTACGAGCAGTACTTC,CATLIQREAIPSYEQYF
.,TRBJ2-3,.,TRBV27,TGTGCCAGCAGTAGCTGGGATACGCAGTATTTT,CASSSWDTQYF
.,TRBJ1-3,.,TRBV6-5,TGTGCCAGCAGTTACTCGTCCTATAAGTCTGGAAACACCATATATTTT,CASSYSSYKSGNTIYF
.,TRBJ1-2,.,TRBV27,TGTGCCAGCAGTTTATCGGGCCAGTACAGACAAAACTATGGCTACACCTTC,CASSLSGQYRQNYGYTF
.,TRBJ1-2,few,TRBV6-5,TGTGCCATTTCGGGGGGGTTGGGTGGCTACACCTTC,CAISGGLGGYTF
.,TRBJ2-3,.,TRBV12-3/TRBV12-4,TGTGCCAGCAGTAAGACGGCCACAGATACGCAGTATTTT,CASSKTATDTQYF
.,TRBJ2-7,.,TRBV9,TGTGCCAGCAGCGTTACGGACGGGAGCTCCTACGAGCAGTACTTC,CASSVTDGSSYEQYF
TRBD1,TRBJ1-2,.,TRBV6-5,TGTGCCAGCAGTTACTCAAGTCGGACAGGGGATTTAGGTGGCTACACCTTC,CASSYSSRTGDLGGYTF
TRBD1,TRBJ1-5,.,TRBV27,TGTGCCAGCAGTTTCGGGACAGGGGGCAATCAGCCCCAGCATTTT,CASSFGTGGNQPQHF
.,TRBJ1-2,.,TRBV28,TGTGCCAGCAGTTTATTAGGAGACAGGATCTATGGCTACACCTTC,CASSLLGDRIYGYTF
.,TRBJ2-1,.,TRBV27,TGTGCCAGCGCCTGGGTGGAGCGGGACAATGAGCAGTTCTTC,CASAWVERDNEQFF
TRBD1,TRBJ1-1,once,TRBV7-9,TGTGCCAGCAGCGAAGGGGGCTCTGAAGCTTTCTTT,CASSEGGSEAFF
.,TRBJ2-3,.,TRBV7-3,TGTGCCAGCAGCTTTGGGGAGGCAGATACGCAGTATTTT,CASSFGEADTQYF
TRBD2,TRBJ2-1,.,TRBV3-1,TGTGCCAGCAGCCAAGAGGGAGGGTTAAGCTCCTACAATGAGCAGTTCTTC,CASSQEGGLSSYNEQFF
TRBD1,TRBJ2-4,.,TRBV7-9,TGTGCCAGCAGCTTGAGCCGGGACAGGTCAAACATTCAGTACTTC,CASSLSRDRSNIQYF
.,TRBJ2-7,.,TRBV27,TGTGCCAGCACCACAGGGTTTCCCTCCTACGAGCAGTACTTC,CASTTGFPSYEQYF
TRBD1,TRBJ1-2,.,TRBV27,TGTGCCAGCAGTTCCGGGACAGACTACGCCTTC,CASSSGTDYAF
TRBD2,TRBJ2-7,.,TRBV3-1,TGTGCCAGCAGCCCGGAGCTAGCGGGCTACGAGCAGTACTTC,CASSPELAGYEQYF
TRBD1,TRBJ1-5,.,TRBV12-3/TRBV12-4,TGTGCCAGCAGTGTCGACAGGGAGTTTCTTCAGCCCCAGCATTTT,CASSVDREFLQPQHF
TRBD2,TRBJ2-7,.,TRBV5-5,TGTGCCAGCAGCCCGACTAGCGACAATGCCTACGAGCAGTACTTC,CASSPTSDNAYEQYF
TRBD1,TRBJ2-3,.,TRBV9,TGTGCCAGCAGCGCCCGGGACAGGGGCGGGGATACGCAGTATTTT,CASSARDRGGDTQYF
TRBD2,TRBJ2-1,.,TRBV27,TGTGCCAGCAGTGATCGACTAGCGGGTCGGTATGAGCAGTTCTTC,CASSDRLAGRYEQFF
.,TRBJ2-3,.,TRBV27,TGTGCCAGCAGTTTACGGAGCACAGATACGCAGTATTTT,CASSLRSTDTQYF
TRBD1,TRBJ1-5,few,TRBV27,TGTGCCAGCAGTCCAGGGGGTAATCAGCCCCAGCATTTT,CASSPGGNQPQHF
TRBD2,TRBJ2-5,.,TRBV3-1,TGTGCCAGCAGCCAAGGTGTGGGAGGGCCGCAAGAGACCCAGTACTTC,CASSQGVGGPQETQYF
.,TRBJ2-1,.,TRBV4-1,TGCGCCAGCAGCCACATGGGCTCCTACAATGAGCAGTTCTTC,CASSHMGSYNEQFF
.,TRBJ2-2,once,TRBV28,TGTGCCAGCAGTCTCCACAGGGATCGGGGCGGGGAGCTGTTTTTT,CASSLHRDRGGELFF
.,TRBJ2-3,.,TRBV5-4,TGTGCCAGCAGCGGGGTAGTGGGAGTCGGCACAGATACGCAGTATTTT,CASSGVVGVGTDTQYF
.,TRBJ1-6,once,TRBV7-9,TGTGCCAGCACCAAAGGGTACGGCAATTCACCCCTCCACTTT,CASTKGYGNSPLHF
.,TRBJ2-1,once,TRBV5-6,TGTGCCAGCAGCGTCGGGGTTAACAATGAGCAGTTCTTC,CASSVGVNNEQFF
.,TRBJ1-2,.,TRBV19,TGTGCCAGTAGTATAGCCGGGCTCGGCAGGGATGGCTACACCTTC,CASSIAGLGRDGYTF
.,TRBJ2-2,.,TRBV9,TGTGCCAGCAGCGTAGGAAGGAGGAGTGGGGAGCTGTTTTTT,CASSVGRRSGELFF
.,TRBJ1-1,.,TRBV30,TGTGCGTTGGGGAGGAACACTGAAGCTTTCTTT,CALGRNTEAFF
.,TRBJ1-5,.,TRBV18,TGTGCCAGCTCACCACCCCTCCCCCCTCAGCCCCAGCATTTT,CASSPPLPPQPQHF
TRBD1,TRBJ2-7,.,TRBV14,TGTGCCAGCACCCCCGGGACAGGGGCGTACGAGCAGTACTTC,CASTPGTGAYEQYF
.,TRBJ2-4,.,TRBV5-1,TGCGCCAGCAGCCCAGGACACTTTGTGCACTTC,CASSPGHFVHF
TRBD2,TRBJ2-3,.,TRBV27,TGTGCCAGCAGTTTAGGCGGGAGGGCCTCGGATACGCAGTATTTT,CASSLGGRASDTQYF
.,TRBJ2-7,.,TRBV28,TGTGCCAGCAGTTTCTCTTTGGCACCCGCGTCCTACGAGCAGTACTTC,CASSFSLAPASYEQYF
.,TRBJ1-2,.,TRBV27,TGTGCCAGCAGTTTATCGGGAAAGGGGATGAGTGGCTACACCTTC,CASSLSGKGMSGYTF
TRBD1,TRBJ2-5,.,TRBV12-3/TRBV12-4,TGTGCCAGCAGCCCGGACAGGGACGTGCTGGAGACCCAGTACTTC,CASSPDRDVLETQYF
.,TRBJ1-2,.,TRBV5-1,TGCGCCAGCTGGGTGCCTACCACGGGGGAGGCCGCGGACGGCTACACCTTC,CASWVPTTGEAADGYTF
TRBD1,TRBJ1-5,.,TRBV30,TGTGCCTGGAGGGGACACAGGGGACAGGGGATATTTCAGCCCCAGCATTTT,CAWRGHRGQGIFQPQHF
TRBD2,TRBJ2-3,.,TRBV25-1,TGTGCCAGCAGCCGCGTCGTCCTAGCGGGAACTAGCACAGATACGCAGTATTTT,CASSRVVLAGTSTDTQYF